A single TCR beta chain is shown here with its context. The sample originates from a study of T cell clones after liver transplantation. The protocol was immunoSEQ multiplex PCR, while the TCRdb copy is restricted to in-frame clones and leaves out a portion. The repertoire holds roughly 65,000 clones, with 85% to 95% as singletons. This CDR3 has 17 residues. Germline V lookup: CDR1 LGHNA, CDR2 YNFKEQ. V gave up 0 bases and J gave up 7 bases; unmatched junction bases: 9. This specimen was CD4+ T cells from blood, taken approximately 25 months after liver transplant. The sequence was obtained from a human patient who received a liver transplant. Some T cells may be transferred from the graft donor. The rearrangement joins TRBV4-2 to TRBJ2-2; 9 nucleotides line up with TRBD2. The DNA for the CDR3 is TGTGCCAGCAGCCAAGAAAGTGCTAGCGGGATCGGCGGGGAGCTGTTTTTT. Translated: CASSQESASGIGGELFF.